A selection of T cell receptor beta chains follows, all from one sample in a study of blood T cells in healthy people across ages. TCRdb reprocessed the 5' RACE reads with MiXCR, giving one entry per CDR3 protein. The sample gives around 870,000 distinct CDR3 sequences, under 30% of which show up once; around 16% is in the top ten. The sample consisted of blood. The receptors stem from a woman at least 80 years old in good health. Both conserved end residues are part of each CDR3. Each record gives: D gene, V gene, J gene, clone size, CDR3 DNA, CDR3 protein. A D gene is named only where the DNA matches it firmly. Rows give clone size only sometimes, using once, few, many, or a class for an expanded clone.

>-|TRBV2|TRBJ1-2|-
TGTGCCAGCAGTGATCCTGCAGGGGAAATTAATGGCTACACCTTC
CASSDPAGEINGYTF
>TRBD2|TRBV7-2|TRBJ2-3|-
TGTGCCAGCAGCTTATCCGGACTAGGCACAGATACGCAGTATTTT
CASSLSGLGTDTQYF
>-|TRBV6-2/TRBV6-3|TRBJ2-2|once
TGTGCCAGCAGTTACGACAGGAACACCGGGGAGCTGTTTTTT
CASSYDRNTGELFF
>-|TRBV11-2|TRBJ2-7|few
TGTGCCAGCAGCTTGGGTGGTTCAGGGCTAGGGGAGCAGTACTTC
CASSLGGSGLGEQYF
>TRBD1|TRBV5-6|TRBJ1-2|few
TGTGCCAGCAGCTTCTTCCGGGGCAGGGGGCGAAGCTATGGCTACACCTTC
CASSFFRGRGRSYGYTF
>-|TRBV6-5|TRBJ1-5|-
TGTGCCAGCAGTCAACAGGGACACAATCAGCCCCGGCATTTT
CASSQQGHNQPRHF
>-|TRBV6-5|TRBJ1-6|many
TGTGCCAGCAGTTACTCGCTTCAGACAACCCTCCACTTT
CASSYSLQTTLHF
>TRBD1|TRBV7-9|TRBJ2-7|many
TGTGCCAGCGGATCCGGGACAGGGACTTACGAGCAGTACTTC
CASGSGTGTYEQYF
>TRBD1|TRBV18|TRBJ2-7|-
TGTGCCAGCTCACCGATGGGACAGGGGGCCGGGTACGAGCAGTACTTC
CASSPMGQGAGYEQYF
>TRBD1|TRBV6-2/TRBV6-3|TRBJ2-1|many
TGTGCCAGCTCGGGACAGTTCCCCTACAATGAGCAGTTCTTC
CASSGQFPYNEQFF
>-|TRBV29-1|TRBJ2-5|-
TGCAGCGTTGGGGGTCGGGCTCGGGAGACCCAGTACTTC
CSVGGRARETQYF
>TRBD1|TRBV28|TRBJ1-6|-
TGTGCCAGCAGTTTACCACAGGGGTGGGGCTCCTATAATTCACCCCTCCACTTT
CASSLPQGWGSYNSPLHF
>-|TRBV18|TRBJ2-1|few
TGTGCCAGCTCACCACCGGGGCAGGGTTCCACCTACAATGAGCAGTTCTTC
CASSPPGQGSTYNEQFF
>-|TRBV3-1|TRBJ2-5|-
TGTGCCGGCAGCCGACGGGACGGCCAAGAGACCCAGTACTTC
CAGSRRDGQETQYF
>-|TRBV3-1|TRBJ2-4|many
TGTGCCAGCAGCCAAACAGGGGCCAAAAACATTCAGTACTTC
CASSQTGAKNIQYF
>-|TRBV14|TRBJ1-2|-
TGTGCCAGCAGGCCACGGAGCTCCGACTATGGCTACACCTTC
CASRPRSSDYGYTF
>TRBD2|TRBV6-5|TRBJ2-3|-
TGTGCCAGCAGTTACTCTGCGCTAGCGGGGGGACCCACCGATACGCAGTATTTT
CASSYSALAGGPTDTQYF
>-|TRBV27|TRBJ2-5|many
TGTGCCAGCAGTTTCCCCCGCGGGCGACAAGAGACCCAGTACTTC
CASSFPRGRQETQYF
>TRBD1|TRBV7-9|TRBJ2-1|many
TGTGCCAGCAGCTTGGACAGGGCGACTGAGCAGTTCTTC
CASSLDRATEQFF
>-|TRBV12-3/TRBV12-4|TRBJ2-3|few
TGTGCCAGCAGGTTAGTCGCCACAGATACGCAGTATTTT
CASRLVATDTQYF
>-|TRBV5-1|TRBJ1-2|-
TGCGCCAGCAGCTTAGAATGGGGTCGTGGTGGCTACACCTTC
CASSLEWGRGGYTF
>-|TRBV28|TRBJ1-6|-
TGTGCCAGCACCCCACCCGGACAGCGTAATTCACCCCTCCACTTT
CASTPPGQRNSPLHF